This T cell receptor beta chain was captured by sequencing in a study of T cell responses to AZD1222 COVID-19 vaccine. General study results and limits: The peak T cell response came first, and repertoires were sampled only after it. Donors, mostly white British, included more females; clonal diversity was possibly underestimated.

CDR3 length: 16 amino acids. Germline assignment: CDR1 SGHKS and CDR2 YYEKEE (reference sequence). Trimming pared 4 bases from V and 2 bases from J, leaving 16 bases between. A remark on this clone: The antigen is unknown.

Produced via immunoSEQ multiplex PCR; TCRdb's table is partial and in-frame only. Of 110,000 or so clones in the sample, 91% were seen once. The source material was peripheral blood, sampled on day 0 of AZD1222 vaccination. This clonotype was sampled from an adult in good health. V is TRBV5-5 and J is TRBJ1-5; D not certain. CDR3 amino acids: CASSPSISVGNQPQHF. The CDR3 bases are TGTGCCAGCAGCCCGAGTATTTCAGTTGGCAATCAGCCCCAGCATTTT.